Sequencing of this TCR beta chain was carried out in a study of T cell responses to AZD1222 COVID-19 vaccine. Produced via immunoSEQ multiplex PCR; TCRdb's table is partial and in-frame only. The sample lists tens of thousands of clones; about four fifths were seen once. Combined were second doses at about 4 or about 12 weeks. The CDR3 is 14 residues long. Trimming removed 5 bases from V and 2 bases from J, with 13 bases in between. The V gene's germline CDR1 is LGHDT and CDR2 YNNKEL (reference sequence). This receptor was obtained from an adult who received the AZD1222 COVID-19 vaccine. This sequence joins TRBV3-1 (or the pseudogene TRBV3-2) and TRBJ2-7, with D tentatively TRBD2 (6 bases). The sample in question was peripheral blood, obtained 28 days after the second AZD1222 dose. The CDR3: CASSTPGLTYEQYV. The CDR3 DNA reads TGTGCCAGCAGCACCCCGGGACTGACCTACGAGCAGTACGTC.